This entry lists 23 T cell receptor beta chains sequenced from one sample in a study of cytomegalovirus exposure and HLA in healthy donors. Clones were sequenced by immunoSEQ multiplex PCR, and TCRdb holds only the in-frame ones, with some missing. Of over 85,000 clones in the sample, about 95% are singletons; the top ten hold roughly 0.9%. The sample comprised PBMCs. The receptors shown here come from a woman between 18 and 30 years old in good health and CMV-seronegative.

This chain uses TRBV13 with TRBJ2-1, with TRBD2 matching over 8 bases. This CDR3 is 16 amino acids long. Losses at the gene ends were 6 bases for V and 7 bases for J; bases not matched to a gene: 14. Germline loops: CDR1 PRHDT, CDR2 FYEKMQ (reference sequence). CDR3 DNA: TGTGCCAGCAGTTATAGCGGGAATGTCAAGCGGAATGAGCAGTTCTTC. Translated: CASSYSGNVKRNEQFF.

The genes are TRBV15 and TRBJ2-6, with a possible D match to TRBD2 (6 bases). Trimming removed 0 bases from V and 4 bases from J, with 10 bases in between. The CDR3 extends over 16 amino acids. CDR1 and CDR2 from the germline V gene are LNHNV and YYDKDF (reference sequence). CDR3 sequence reads: CATSRDAGTGANVLTF. DNA of the CDR3: TGTGCCACCAGCAGAGATGCGGGAACCGGGGCCAACGTCCTGACTTTC.

V is TRBV14 and J is TRBJ1-4, with TRBD1 as a possible D gene (5 bases). The length of the CDR3 is 14 residues. Germline assignment: CDR1 SGHDN and CDR2 FVKESK. Trimming removed 4 bases at V and 4 bases at J, with 10 bases between. The CDR3: CASSLGLNNEKLFF. In DNA form, the CDR3 reads TGTGCCAGCAGCCTGGGACTTAATAATGAAAAACTGTTTTTT.

This clone showed up just once. The CDR3 loop reads CASSGRGRLANEKLFF. For the CDR3, the DNA is TGTGCCAGTAGTGGTAGGGGGCGACTGGCTAATGAAAAACTGTTTTTT. V usage is TRBV19 and J usage is TRBJ1-4; 7 nucleotides match TRBD1. J gave up 3 bases and V 5 bases, and 9 bases lay outside the gene matches. Germline lookup yields CDR1 LNHDA and CDR2 SQIVND (reference sequence). This CDR3 spans 16 amino acids.

This rearrangement joins TRBV7-2 to TRBJ2-7; D might be TRBD2 (6 bases). CDR3 length: 17 amino acids. Germline V CDR1 and CDR2: SGHTA, FQGNSA. Trimming removed 1 base from V and 0 bases from J, with 16 bases in between. The chain's CDR3 is CASSLEPPERVSYEQYF. The CDR3 coding sequence is TGTGCCAGCAGCTTAGAGCCCCCGGAGCGGGTCTCCTACGAGCAGTACTTC.

The chain is built from TRBV19 and TRBJ1-1; D call uncertain. The CDR3 has 14 amino acids. Trimming took 3 bases from V and 3 from J, leaving 11 bases between them. Per germline, CDR1 LNHDA and CDR2 SQIVND (reference sequence). The CDR3 DNA sequence: TGTGCCAGTAGTATCGGGTGGGAGTACACTGAAGCTTTCTTT. It yields the protein CASSIGWEYTEAFF.

The gene calls are TRBV27 and TRBJ2-7; 9 nucleotides agree with TRBD2. The CDR3 runs 15 residues. Looked up from germline, CDR1 is MNHEY and CDR2 is SMNVEV (reference sequence). Unmatched junction bases numbered 12, after V lost 5 bases and J lost 7 bases. The CDR3 reads CASSPGLAGVREQYF. CDR3 nucleotides: TGTGCCAGCAGTCCGGGACTAGCAGGGGTGCGGGAGCAGTACTTC.

A single count supports this clone. The chain combines TRBV15 with TRBJ2-2; D unclear. This CDR3 region has 16 residues. Between the trimmed V and J ends, which lost 5 bases and 2 bases, there was a span of 15 bases. Germline loops: CDR1 LNHNV, CDR2 YYDKDF (reference sequence). This CDR3 reads CATSRAPGSNTGELFF. The CDR3 DNA reads TGTGCCACCAGCCGAGCGCCCGGGTCAAACACCGGGGAGCTGTTTTTT.

The rearrangement joins TRBV18 to TRBJ1-5, with D maybe TRBD1 (5 bases). Germline V lookup: CDR1 KGHSH, CDR2 LQKENI. V shed 3 bases and J shed 3 bases, with 15 bases lying between them. The CDR3 is 16 amino acids. CDR3 DNA sequence: TGTGCCAGCTCACCTGGGCAGGGAAGTCTCAATCAGCCCCAGCATTTT. Residues: CASSPGQGSLNQPQHF.

The chain combines TRBV19 with TRBJ2-1, with 7 bases fitting TRBD2. CDR1 and CDR2 from the germline V gene are LNHDA and SQIVND (reference sequence). Trimming cost V 4 bases and J 8 bases; bases outside gene matches: 11. The CDR3 spans 15 residues. The CDR3 loop is CASSTGTITGDEQFF. CDR3 nucleotide sequence: TGTGCCAGTAGTACCGGGACTATAACCGGGGATGAGCAGTTCTTC. Combining the CDR3 with reference TRBV19 and TRBJ2-1 gives the whole variable domain DGGITQSPKYLFRKEGQNVTLSCEQNLNHDAMYWYRQDPGQGLRLIYYSQIVNDFQKGDIAEGYSVSREKKESFPLTVTSAQKNPTAFYLCASSTGTITGDEQFFGPGTRLTVL.

The CDR3 region has the DNA TGCGCCAGCAGCTACAGGGGGAACACCGGGGAGCTGTTTTTT. Its protein product is CASSYRGNTGELFF. This rearrangement joins TRBV5-1 to TRBJ2-2, with 7 positions matching TRBD1. V gave up 3 bases and J gave up 1 base; unmatched junction bases: 0. Germline V gene data show CDR1 as SGHRS and CDR2 as YFSETQ. This CDR3 comprises 14 residues.

There are a few counts of this clone. The chain recombines TRBV11-3 with TRBJ2-2; unclear D gene. CDR1 SGHNT and CDR2 YENEEA come from the germline V gene. This CDR3 is 13 amino acids long. V lost 4 bases and J 7 bases, leaving 10 bases between the germline ends. CDR3 sequence: CASSSHFGGELFF. CDR3 nucleotides: TGTGCCAGCAGCTCACATTTTGGCGGGGAGCTGTTTTTT.

The DNA for the CDR3 is TGTGCCAGCAGCTTAAGGGGGACAGATAACTATGGCTACACCTTC. This codes for CASSLRGTDNYGYTF. This chain joins TRBV7-3 and TRBJ1-2, with 7 bases lining up with TRBD1. The V gene end was trimmed by 1 base and the J gene end by 1 base; junction bases not matched to a gene: 3. Germline CDR1 reads SGHTA; CDR2 reads FQGTGA. The CDR3 is 15 amino acids.

The chain joins TRBV19 to TRBJ2-5; 8 positions match TRBD2. This CDR3 contains 17 residues. CDR1 is LNHDA, CDR2 SQIVND, per germline (reference sequence). After removal of 0 bases from V and 3 bases from J, the junction contained 9 bases not matched to a gene. The CDR3 loop is CASSIDRGLAGKETQYF. The DNA of the CDR3 is TGTGCCAGTAGTATAGATCGGGGGCTAGCGGGTAAAGAGACCCAGTACTTC.

This rearrangement joins TRBV15 to TRBJ2-7; D not resolved. Trimming pared 11 bases from V and 6 bases from J, leaving 11 bases between. This CDR3 has 10 amino acids. Per the germline V gene, CDR1 is LNHNV and CDR2 is YYDKDF (reference sequence). CDR3 nucleotide sequence: TGTGCCCGTCAGGTGGGCGAGCAGTACTTC. Translated, it gives CARQVGEQYF.

The V and J genes are TRBV9 and TRBJ2-1, with TRBD1 as a possible D gene (6 bases). CDR1 and CDR2 (germline): SGDLS, YYNGEE. The CDR3 runs 17 residues. V was cut by 0 bases and J by 2 bases, with 15 bases left in between. CDR3 sequence reads: CASSVGQARGPYNEQFF. Written as DNA, the CDR3 is TGTGCCAGCAGCGTAGGACAGGCGAGGGGCCCCTACAATGAGCAGTTCTTC. Combining the CDR3 with reference TRBV9 and TRBJ2-1 gives the whole variable domain DSGVTQTPKHLITATGQRVTLRCSPRSGDLSVYWYQQSLDQGLQFLIQYYNGEERAKGNILERFSAQQFPDLHSELNLSSLELGDSALYFCASSVGQARGPYNEQFFGPGTRLTVL.

The V and J genes are TRBV5-1 and TRBJ1-1, with 9 bases that match TRBD1. The CDR3 sequence is 14 residues long. V shed 7 bases, J shed 2 bases, and the junction held 6 bases outside the gene matches. The V gene's germline CDR1 is SGHRS and CDR2 YFSETQ. The CDR3 here is CASGTGSQNTEAFF. The CDR3 DNA sequence: TGCGCCAGCGGGACAGGGTCACAAAACACTGAAGCTTTCTTT. The full variable domain, with the rest looked up from reference TRBV5-1 and TRBJ1-1, is KAGVTQTPRYLIKTRGQQVTLSCSPISGHRSVSWYQQTPGQGLQFLFEYFSETQRNKGNFPGRFSGRQFSNSRSEMNVSTLELGDSALYLCASGTGSQNTEAFFGQGTRLTVV.

J is TRBJ2-7 and V is TRBV19, with 7 nucleotides matching TRBD2. The V segment lost 9 bases and the J segment 7 bases; nucleotides outside the gene matches: 6. Germline V lookup: CDR1 LNHDA, CDR2 SQIVND (reference sequence). The CDR3 loop spans 11 amino acids. CDR3 in DNA: TGTGCCAGCAAGCGGGACCGGGAGCAGTACTTC. Its protein product is CASKRDREQYF.

J is TRBJ2-1 and V is TRBV28; TRBD1 matches at 9 bases. Germline V lookup: CDR1 MDHEN, CDR2 SYDVKM. This CDR3 contains 14 residues. Germline trimming cut 9 bases from V and 4 bases from J; bases unmatched to any gene: 7. Here the CDR3 DNA reads TGTGCCAGTAGCGGACAGGGGTTGTACAATGAGCAGTTCTTC. It translates to CASSGQGLYNEQFF.

Only one count was recorded for this clone. This sequence joins TRBV14 and TRBJ1-3; 7 bases align to TRBD1. The CDR3 runs 15 residues. With 4 bases clipped from V and 3 bases from J, the junction kept 6 bases outside the gene matches. Germline V gives CDR1 SGHDN, CDR2 FVKESK. The CDR3 loop is CASSPGQSGGNTIYF. As DNA, the CDR3 is TGTGCCAGCAGCCCGGGACAGAGCGGTGGAAACACCATATATTTT.

This clone was counted a single time. The chain has TRBV6-1 and TRBJ2-7, with TRBD1 matching over 8 bases. From germline, CDR1 is MNHNS and CDR2 SASEGT. This CDR3 is 16 amino acids long. Unmatched junction bases numbered 12, after V lost 1 base and J lost 7 bases. The CDR3 is CASSEVPGQALGEQYF. The CDR3 nucleotides read TGTGCCAGCAGTGAAGTCCCGGGACAGGCTCTTGGGGAGCAGTACTTC.

In DNA, the CDR3 is TGTGCCAGTAGTATTGTGACTAGCGGGGCTGATACGCAGTATTTT. This translates into CASSIVTSGADTQYF. The chain recombines TRBV19 with TRBJ2-3; 11 bases align to TRBD2. J was trimmed by 6 bases and V by 3 bases; bases with no gene match: 5. Germline V gene data show CDR1 as LNHDA and CDR2 as SQIVND (reference sequence). The CDR3 spans 15 residues.

This rearrangement joins TRBV7-9 to TRBJ1-1, with no clear D. The CDR3 runs to 11 residues. V lost 4 bases and J lost 5, with 5 bases in between. Germline CDR1 and CDR2: SEHNR and FQNEAQ (reference sequence). The CDR3 coding sequence is TGTGCCAGCAGCTCCGGTACTGAAGCTTTCTTT. It codes for CASSSGTEAFF. The full variable domain, rest sourced from reference TRBV7-9 and TRBJ1-1, is DTGVSQNPRHKITKRGQNVTFRCDPISEHNRLYWYRQTLGQGPEFLTYFQNEAQLEKSRLLSDRFSAERPKGSFSTLEIQRTEQGDSAMYLCASSSGTEAFFGQGTRLTVV.